This T cell receptor beta chain was sequenced in a study of OX40 agonist ivuxolimab in advanced cancers. Study findings and constraints: The mean number of expanded clones was higher in CD8+ T cells than in CD4+.

Produced via immunoSEQ multiplex PCR; TCRdb's table is partial and in-frame only. This repertoire shows 30,000 to 35,000 clones, roughly 84% found once; its top ten account for 10% to 15%. The length of the CDR3 is 13 residues. In germline, CDR1 is MDHEN, CDR2 SYDVKM. J gave up 4 bases and V 11 bases, and 10 bases lay outside the gene matches. Turning to this clone: Its antigen remains unidentified.

The chain couples TRBV28 to TRBJ2-7; 8 nucleotides agree with TRBD1. Sequencing used CD4+ or CD8+ T cells sorted from blood, obtained in a trial of the OX40 agonist ivuxolimab. The TCR was taken from an adult with an advanced solid tumor such as melanoma, head and neck, liver or kidney cancer. The CDR3 here is CAVRGQGAYEQYF. DNA of the CDR3: TGTGCCGTCCGGGGGCAGGGGGCTTACGAGCAGTACTTC.